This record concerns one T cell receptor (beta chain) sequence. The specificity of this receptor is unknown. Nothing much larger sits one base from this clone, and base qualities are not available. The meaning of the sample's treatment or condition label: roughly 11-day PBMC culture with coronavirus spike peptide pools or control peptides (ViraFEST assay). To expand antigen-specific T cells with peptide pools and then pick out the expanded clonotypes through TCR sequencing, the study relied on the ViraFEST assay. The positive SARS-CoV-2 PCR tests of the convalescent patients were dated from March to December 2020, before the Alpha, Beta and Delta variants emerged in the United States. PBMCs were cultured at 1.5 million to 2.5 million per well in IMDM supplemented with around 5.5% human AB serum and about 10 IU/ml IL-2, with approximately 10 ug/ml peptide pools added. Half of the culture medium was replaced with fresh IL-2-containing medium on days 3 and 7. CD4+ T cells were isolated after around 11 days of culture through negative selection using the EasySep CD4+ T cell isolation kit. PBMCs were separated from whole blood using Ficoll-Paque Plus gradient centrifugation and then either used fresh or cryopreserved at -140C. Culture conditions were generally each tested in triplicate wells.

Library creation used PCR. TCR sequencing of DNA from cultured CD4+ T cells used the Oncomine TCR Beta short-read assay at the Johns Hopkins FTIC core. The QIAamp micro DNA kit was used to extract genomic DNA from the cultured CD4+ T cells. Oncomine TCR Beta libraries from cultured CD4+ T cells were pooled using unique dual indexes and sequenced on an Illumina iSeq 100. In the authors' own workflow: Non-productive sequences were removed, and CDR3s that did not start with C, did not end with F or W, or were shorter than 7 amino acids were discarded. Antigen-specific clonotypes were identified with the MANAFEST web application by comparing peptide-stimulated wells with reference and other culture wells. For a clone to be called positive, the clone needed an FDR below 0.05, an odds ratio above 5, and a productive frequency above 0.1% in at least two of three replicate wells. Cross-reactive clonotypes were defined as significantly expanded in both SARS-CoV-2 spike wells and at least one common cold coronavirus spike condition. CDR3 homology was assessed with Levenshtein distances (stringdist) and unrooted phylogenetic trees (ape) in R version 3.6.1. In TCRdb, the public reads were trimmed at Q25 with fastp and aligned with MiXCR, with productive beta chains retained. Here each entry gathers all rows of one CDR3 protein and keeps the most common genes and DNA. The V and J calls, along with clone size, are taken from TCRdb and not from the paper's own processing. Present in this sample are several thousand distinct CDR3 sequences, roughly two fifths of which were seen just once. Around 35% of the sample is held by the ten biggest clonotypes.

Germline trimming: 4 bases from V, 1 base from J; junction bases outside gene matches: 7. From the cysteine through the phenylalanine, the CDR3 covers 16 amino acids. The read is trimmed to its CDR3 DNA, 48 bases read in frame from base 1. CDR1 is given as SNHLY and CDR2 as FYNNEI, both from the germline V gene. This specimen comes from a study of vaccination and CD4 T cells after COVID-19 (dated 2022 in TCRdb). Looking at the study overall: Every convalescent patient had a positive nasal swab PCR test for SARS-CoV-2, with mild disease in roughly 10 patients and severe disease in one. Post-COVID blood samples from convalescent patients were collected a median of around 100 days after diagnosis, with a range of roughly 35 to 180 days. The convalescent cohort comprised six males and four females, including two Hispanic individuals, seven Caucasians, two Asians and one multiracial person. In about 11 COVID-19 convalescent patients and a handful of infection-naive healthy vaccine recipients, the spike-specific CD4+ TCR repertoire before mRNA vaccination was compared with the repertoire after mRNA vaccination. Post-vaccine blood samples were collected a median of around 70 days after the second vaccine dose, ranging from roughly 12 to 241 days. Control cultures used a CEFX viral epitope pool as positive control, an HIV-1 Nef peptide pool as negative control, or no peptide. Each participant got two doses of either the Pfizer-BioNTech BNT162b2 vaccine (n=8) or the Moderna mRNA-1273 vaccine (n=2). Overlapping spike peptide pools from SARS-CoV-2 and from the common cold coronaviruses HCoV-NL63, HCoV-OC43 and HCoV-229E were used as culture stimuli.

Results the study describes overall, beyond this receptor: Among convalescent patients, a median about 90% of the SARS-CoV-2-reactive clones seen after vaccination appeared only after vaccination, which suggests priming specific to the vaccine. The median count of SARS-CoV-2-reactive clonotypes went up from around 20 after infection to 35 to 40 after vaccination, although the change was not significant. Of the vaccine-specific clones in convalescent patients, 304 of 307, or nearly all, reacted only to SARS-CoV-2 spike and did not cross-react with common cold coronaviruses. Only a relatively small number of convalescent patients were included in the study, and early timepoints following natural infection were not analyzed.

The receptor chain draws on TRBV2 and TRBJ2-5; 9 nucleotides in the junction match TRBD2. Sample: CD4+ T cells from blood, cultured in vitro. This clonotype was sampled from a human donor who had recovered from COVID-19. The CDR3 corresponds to CASSVMASGAQETQYF. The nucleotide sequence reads TGTGCCAGCAGTGTTATGGCTAGCGGGGCCCAAGAGACCCAGTACTTC.